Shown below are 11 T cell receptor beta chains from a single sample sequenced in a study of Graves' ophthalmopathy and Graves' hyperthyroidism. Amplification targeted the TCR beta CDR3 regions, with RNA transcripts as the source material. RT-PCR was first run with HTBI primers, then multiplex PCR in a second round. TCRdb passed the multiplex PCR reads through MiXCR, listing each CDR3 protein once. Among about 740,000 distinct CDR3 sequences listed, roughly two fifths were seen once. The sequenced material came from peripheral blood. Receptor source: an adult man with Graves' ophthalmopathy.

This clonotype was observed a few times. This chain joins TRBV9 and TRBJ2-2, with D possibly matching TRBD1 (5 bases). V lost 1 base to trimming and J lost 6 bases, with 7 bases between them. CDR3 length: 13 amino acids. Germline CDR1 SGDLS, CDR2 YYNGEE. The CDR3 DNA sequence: TGTGCCAGCAGCGTAAGGGGTGCCGGGGAGCTGTTTTTT. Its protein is CASSVRGAGELFF.

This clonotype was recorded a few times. The CDR3 loop is CASSQSRTRGYGYTF. The CDR3 nucleotides are TGTGCCAGCAGCCAAAGTCGGACTAGGGGCTATGGCTACACCTTC. The rearrangement joins TRBV3-1 to TRBJ1-2; D is perhaps TRBD1 (5 bases). CDR1 LGHDT and CDR2 YNNKEL come from the germline V gene (reference sequence). V shed 2 bases and J shed 4 bases, with 14 bases lying between them. The CDR3 has 15 amino acids.

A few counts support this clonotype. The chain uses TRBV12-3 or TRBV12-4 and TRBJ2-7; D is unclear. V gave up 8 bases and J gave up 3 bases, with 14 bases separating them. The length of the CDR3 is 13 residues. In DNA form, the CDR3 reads TGTGCCAGCGGAACCATACTCGACTACGAGCAGTACTTC. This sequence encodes CASGTILDYEQYF.

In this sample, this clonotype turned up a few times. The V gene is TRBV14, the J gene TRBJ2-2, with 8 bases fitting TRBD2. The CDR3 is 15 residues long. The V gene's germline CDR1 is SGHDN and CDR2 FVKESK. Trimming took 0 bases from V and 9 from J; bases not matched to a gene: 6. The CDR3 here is CASSQDGTSPRELFF. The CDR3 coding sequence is TGTGCCAGCAGCCAAGACGGGACTAGTCCGAGGGAGCTGTTTTTT. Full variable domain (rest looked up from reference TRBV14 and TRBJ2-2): EAGVTQFPSHSVIEKGQTVTLRCDPISGHDNLYWYRRVMGKEIKFLLHFVKESKQDESGMPNNRFLAERTGGTYSTLKVQPAELEDSGVYFCASSQDGTSPRELFFGEGSRLTVL.

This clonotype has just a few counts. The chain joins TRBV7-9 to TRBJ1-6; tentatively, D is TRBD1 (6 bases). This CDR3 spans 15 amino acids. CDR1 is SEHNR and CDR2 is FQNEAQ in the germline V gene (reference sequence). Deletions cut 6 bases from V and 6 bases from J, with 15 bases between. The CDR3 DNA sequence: TGTGCCAGCAGTCCACTCCAGGGGTTTAATTCACCCCTCCACTTT. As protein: CASSPLQGFNSPLHF.

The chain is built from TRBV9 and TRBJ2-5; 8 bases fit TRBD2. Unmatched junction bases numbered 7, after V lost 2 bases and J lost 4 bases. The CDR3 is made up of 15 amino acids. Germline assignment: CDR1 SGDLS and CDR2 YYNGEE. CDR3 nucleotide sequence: TGTGCCAGCAGCGTTCGGGGGGGGGCCGGAGAGACCCAGTACTTC. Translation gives CASSVRGGAGETQYF.

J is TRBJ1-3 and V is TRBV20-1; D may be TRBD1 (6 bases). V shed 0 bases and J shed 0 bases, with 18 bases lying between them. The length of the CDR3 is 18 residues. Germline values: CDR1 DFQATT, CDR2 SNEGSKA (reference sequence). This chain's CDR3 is CSARDERDTESSGNTIYF. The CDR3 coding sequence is TGCAGTGCTAGAGATGAACGGGACACTGAGAGCTCTGGAAACACCATATATTTT.

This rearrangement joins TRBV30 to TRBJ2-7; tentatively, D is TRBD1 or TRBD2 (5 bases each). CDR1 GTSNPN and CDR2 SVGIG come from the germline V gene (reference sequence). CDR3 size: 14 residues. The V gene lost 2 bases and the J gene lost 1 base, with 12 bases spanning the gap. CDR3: CAWSQPGRSYEQYF. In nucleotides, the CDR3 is TGTGCCTGGAGTCAGCCAGGGAGATCCTACGAGCAGTACTTC.

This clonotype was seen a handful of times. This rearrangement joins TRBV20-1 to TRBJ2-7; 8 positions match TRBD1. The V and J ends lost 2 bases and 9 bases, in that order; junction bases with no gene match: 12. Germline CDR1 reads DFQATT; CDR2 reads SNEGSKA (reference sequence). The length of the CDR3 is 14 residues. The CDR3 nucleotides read TGCAGTGCTAGAACGCCGCAGGGGGCTCCTGGGCAGTACTTC. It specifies CSARTPQGAPGQYF.

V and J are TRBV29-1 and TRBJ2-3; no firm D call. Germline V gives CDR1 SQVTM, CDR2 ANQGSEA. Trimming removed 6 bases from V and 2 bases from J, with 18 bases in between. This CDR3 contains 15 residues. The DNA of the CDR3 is TGCAGCGTCACAATTGGACCGATAAACACAGATACGCAGTATTTT. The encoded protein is CSVTIGPINTDTQYF.

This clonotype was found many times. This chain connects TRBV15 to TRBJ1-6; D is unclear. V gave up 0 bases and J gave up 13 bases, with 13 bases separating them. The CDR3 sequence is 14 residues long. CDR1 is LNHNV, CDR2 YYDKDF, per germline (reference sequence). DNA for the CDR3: TGTGCCACCAGCAGAGATCGGGAAGTGGGCCCCCTCCACTTT. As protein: CATSRDREVGPLHF.